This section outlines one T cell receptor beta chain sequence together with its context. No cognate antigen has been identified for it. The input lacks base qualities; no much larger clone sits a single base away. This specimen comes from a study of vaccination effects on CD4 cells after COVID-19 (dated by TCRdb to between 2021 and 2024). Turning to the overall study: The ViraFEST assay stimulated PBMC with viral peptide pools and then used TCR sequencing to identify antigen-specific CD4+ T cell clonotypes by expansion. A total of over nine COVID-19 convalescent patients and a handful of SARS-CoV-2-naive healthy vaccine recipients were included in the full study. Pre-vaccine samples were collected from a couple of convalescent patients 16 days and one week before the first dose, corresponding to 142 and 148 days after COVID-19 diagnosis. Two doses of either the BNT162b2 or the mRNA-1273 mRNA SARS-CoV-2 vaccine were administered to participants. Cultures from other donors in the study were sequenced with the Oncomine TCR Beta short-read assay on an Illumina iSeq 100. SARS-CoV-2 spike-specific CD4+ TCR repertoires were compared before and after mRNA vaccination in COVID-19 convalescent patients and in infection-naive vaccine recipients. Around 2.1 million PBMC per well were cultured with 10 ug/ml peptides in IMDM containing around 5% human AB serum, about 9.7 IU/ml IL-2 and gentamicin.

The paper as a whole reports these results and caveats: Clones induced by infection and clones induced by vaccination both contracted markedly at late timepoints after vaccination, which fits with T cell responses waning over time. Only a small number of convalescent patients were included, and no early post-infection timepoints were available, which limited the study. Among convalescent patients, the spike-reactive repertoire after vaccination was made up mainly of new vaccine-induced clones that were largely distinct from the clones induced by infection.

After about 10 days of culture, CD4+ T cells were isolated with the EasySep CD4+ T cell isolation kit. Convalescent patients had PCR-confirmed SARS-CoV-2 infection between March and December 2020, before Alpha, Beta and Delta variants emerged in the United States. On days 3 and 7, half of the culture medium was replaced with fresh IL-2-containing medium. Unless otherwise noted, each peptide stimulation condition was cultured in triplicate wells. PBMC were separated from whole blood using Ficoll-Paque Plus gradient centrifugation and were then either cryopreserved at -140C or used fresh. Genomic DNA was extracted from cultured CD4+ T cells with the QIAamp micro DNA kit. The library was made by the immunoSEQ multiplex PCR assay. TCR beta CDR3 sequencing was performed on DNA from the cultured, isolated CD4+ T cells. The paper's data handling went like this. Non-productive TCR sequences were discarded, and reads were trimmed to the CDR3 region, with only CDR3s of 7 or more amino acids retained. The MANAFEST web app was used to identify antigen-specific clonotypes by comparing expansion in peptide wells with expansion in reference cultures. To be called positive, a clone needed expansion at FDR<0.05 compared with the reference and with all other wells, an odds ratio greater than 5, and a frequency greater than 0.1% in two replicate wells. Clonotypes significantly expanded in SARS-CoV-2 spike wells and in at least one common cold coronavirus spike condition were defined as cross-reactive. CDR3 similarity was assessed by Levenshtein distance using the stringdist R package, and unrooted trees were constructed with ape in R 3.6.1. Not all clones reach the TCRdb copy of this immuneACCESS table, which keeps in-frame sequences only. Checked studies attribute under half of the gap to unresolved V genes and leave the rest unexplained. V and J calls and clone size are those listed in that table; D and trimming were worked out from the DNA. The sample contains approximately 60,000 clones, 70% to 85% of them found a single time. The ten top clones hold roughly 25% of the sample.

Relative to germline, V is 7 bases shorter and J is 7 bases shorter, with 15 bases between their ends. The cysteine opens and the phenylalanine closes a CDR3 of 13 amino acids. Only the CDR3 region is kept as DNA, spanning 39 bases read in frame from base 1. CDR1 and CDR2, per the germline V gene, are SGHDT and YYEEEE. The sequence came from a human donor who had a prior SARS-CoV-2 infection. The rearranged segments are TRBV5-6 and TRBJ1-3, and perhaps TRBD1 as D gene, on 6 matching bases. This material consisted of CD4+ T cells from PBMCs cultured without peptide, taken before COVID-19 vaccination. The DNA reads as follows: TGTGCCAGCGGGCCCCCGGGGGCGAACACCATATATTTT. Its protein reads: CASGPPGANTIYF. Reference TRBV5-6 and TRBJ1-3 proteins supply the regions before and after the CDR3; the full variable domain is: DAGVTQSPTHLIKTRGQQVTLRCSPKSGHDTVSWYQQALGQGPQFIFQYYEEEERQRGNFPDRFSGHQFPNYSSELNVNALLLGDSALYLCASGPPGANTIYFGEGSWLTVV.